This T cell receptor (beta chain) was documented in a study of blood T cell repertoires in COVID-19 (dated by TCRdb to the early 2020s). A note on the overall study: The collaborator samples originated in the United States, Italy and Spain and spanned the acute and convalescent phases of COVID-19. Nearly every sample came with metadata listing a de-identified subject ID, COVID-19 status, age in years and sex. Subjects who had been exposed to COVID-19, were actively infected with it, or had recovered from it provided the deeply sampled blood TCRbeta repertoires that made up the dataset. The repertoires were made available in a free public database intended to serve as a resource for research on the immune response to SARS-CoV-2. The samples were drawn from the first 160 participants of the ongoing ImmuneRACE study and from 1,200 or so subjects provided by 6 global collaborators. Where available, HLA class I and class II types were obtained from metadata supplied by the sample provider rather than from assay-based typing. The prospective study material was composed of cDNA or gDNA derived from T cells, B-cell-depleted T cells, or PBMCs. Overall results and qualifications from the work: The quantity of clinical and demographic metadata differed by source and by participant and was supplied without curation.

TCRbeta CDR3 regions were amplified from genomic DNA by means of the immunoSEQ Assay, a bias-controlled multiplex PCR. In the original analysis: Within the assay, amplification of reference gene primers was used to estimate how many nucleated cells each sample contained. To quantify the absolute abundance of each unique TCRbeta CDR3 rearrangement, sequence reads were collapsed and filtered. For each sample, productive Simpson clonality was calculated as the square root of Simpson's diversity index over productive rearrangements. TCRdb took this table from immuneACCESS and kept in-frame rearrangements with V and J called. Such tables lack part of the clones; where checked against another copy, unresolved V genes explain under half of the gap, and the rest is unexplained. That table gives V, J and clone size, and the DNA gave D and trimming. The sample table lists tens of thousands of clones, 85% to 90% of them with a count of one. The ten largest clones capture more than 3% of the sample.

Reading the germline V gene gives CDR1 MGHDK and CDR2 SYGVNS. The CDR3 runs 12 residues from the cysteine to the phenylalanine. Just the 36-base CDR3 DNA is kept, in frame starting at base 1. The trim is 4 bases for V and 11 bases for J, with a gap of 14 bases between the germline ends. In the case of this clone: The specificity of this receptor is unknown. Qualities for individual bases were not recorded, and no much larger clone is one base off.

The collaborating institutions used their own protocols to collect whole blood in K2EDTA tubes. For TCRbeta analysis, collaborators shipped samples in one of three forms: frozen whole blood, isolated PBMCs, or DNA extracted from either of those sample types. Specimen: peripheral blood. The sequence came from a human donor in a cohort sampled during active COVID-19. In this chain, TRBV25-1 is recombined with TRBJ1-1, with no D gene named confidently. The sequenced DNA: TGTGCCAGCAGTGGGGCAGGAACGGTCGCTTTCTTT. Protein translation: CASSGAGTVAFF.